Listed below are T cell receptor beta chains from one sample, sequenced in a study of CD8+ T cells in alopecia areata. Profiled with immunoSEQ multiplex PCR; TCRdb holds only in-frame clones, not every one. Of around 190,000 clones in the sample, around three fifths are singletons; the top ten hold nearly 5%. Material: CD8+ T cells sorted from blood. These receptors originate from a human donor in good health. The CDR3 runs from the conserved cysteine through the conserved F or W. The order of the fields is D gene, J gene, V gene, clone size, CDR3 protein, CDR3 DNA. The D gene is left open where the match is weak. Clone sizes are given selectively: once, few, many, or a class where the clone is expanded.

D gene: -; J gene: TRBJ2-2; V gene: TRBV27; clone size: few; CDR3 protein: CASSPRRSGGELFF; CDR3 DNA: TGTGCCAGCAGCCCTCGCAGAAGTGGCGGGGAGCTGTTTTTT
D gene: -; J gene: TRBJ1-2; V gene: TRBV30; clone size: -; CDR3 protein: CAWNPSSYGYTF; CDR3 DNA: TGTGCCTGGAACCCGTCTTCCTATGGCTACACCTTC
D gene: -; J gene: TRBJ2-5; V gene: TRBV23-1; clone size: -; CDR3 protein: CASSQAATGRETQYF; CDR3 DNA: TGCGCCAGCAGTCAAGCCGCCACAGGGAGAGAGACCCAGTACTTC
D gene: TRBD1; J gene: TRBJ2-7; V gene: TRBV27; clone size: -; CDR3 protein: CASSFMTGYEQYF; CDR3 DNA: TGTGCCAGCAGTTTTATGACAGGGTACGAGCAGTACTTC
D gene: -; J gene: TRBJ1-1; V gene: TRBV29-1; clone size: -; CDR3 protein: CSVEEGGTEAFF; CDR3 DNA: TGCAGCGTTGAAGAGGGGGGGACTGAAGCTTTCTTT
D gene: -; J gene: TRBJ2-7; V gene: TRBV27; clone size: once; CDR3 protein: CASSYQTSYEQYF; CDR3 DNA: TGTGCCAGCAGTTATCAGACGAGCTACGAGCAGTACTTC
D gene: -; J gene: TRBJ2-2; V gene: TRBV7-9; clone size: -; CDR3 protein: CASSSGELFF; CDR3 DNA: TGTGCCAGCAGCTCTGGGGAGCTGTTTTTT
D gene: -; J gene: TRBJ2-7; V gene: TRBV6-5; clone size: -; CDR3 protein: CASSFDVLSSYEQYF; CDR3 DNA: TGTGCCAGCAGTTTTGACGTACTAAGCTCCTACGAGCAGTACTTC
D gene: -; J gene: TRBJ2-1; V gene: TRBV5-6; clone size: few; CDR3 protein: CASSRRDNEQFF; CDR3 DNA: TGTGCCAGCAGCCGTCGGGACAATGAGCAGTTCTTC
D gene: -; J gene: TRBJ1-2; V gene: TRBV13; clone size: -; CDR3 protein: CASSPGQSNYGYTF; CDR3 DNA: TGTGCCAGCAGCCCAGGACAGAGCAACTATGGCTACACCTTC
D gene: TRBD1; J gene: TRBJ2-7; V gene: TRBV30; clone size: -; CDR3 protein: CAWSSGGHEQYF; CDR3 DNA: TGTGCCTGGAGTTCAGGGGGCCACGAGCAGTACTTC
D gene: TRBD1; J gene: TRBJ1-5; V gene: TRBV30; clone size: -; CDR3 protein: CAWSNRDRGDQPQHF; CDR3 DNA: TGTGCCTGGAGTAACCGGGACAGGGGTGATCAGCCCCAGCATTTT
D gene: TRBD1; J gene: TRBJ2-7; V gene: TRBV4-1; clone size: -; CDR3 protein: CASSFGTGNYEQYF; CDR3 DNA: TGCGCCAGCAGCTTCGGGACAGGGAACTACGAGCAGTACTTC
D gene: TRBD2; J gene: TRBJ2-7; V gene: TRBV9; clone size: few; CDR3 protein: CASSVAGGPYEQYF; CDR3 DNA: TGTGCCAGCAGCGTAGCGGGGGGGCCCTACGAGCAGTACTTC
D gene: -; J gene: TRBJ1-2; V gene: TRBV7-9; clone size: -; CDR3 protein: CASSPSGRDGYTF; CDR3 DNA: TGTGCCAGCAGCCCTTCGGGGCGCGATGGCTACACCTTC
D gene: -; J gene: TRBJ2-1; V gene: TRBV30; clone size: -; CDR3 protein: CAWAQGAKVYEQFF; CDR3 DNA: TGTGCCTGGGCACAGGGAGCGAAAGTTTATGAGCAGTTCTTC
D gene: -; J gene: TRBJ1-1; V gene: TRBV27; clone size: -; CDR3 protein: CASSELGTEAFF; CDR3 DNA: TGTGCCAGCAGTGAGCTGGGAACTGAAGCTTTCTTT